This is a list of T cell receptor beta chains from one sample in a study of vaccination effects on CD4 cells after COVID-19. The protocol was immunoSEQ multiplex PCR, while the TCRdb copy is restricted to in-frame clones and leaves out a portion. Among 40,000 or so clones, around 70% were seen once, and the ten largest hold around a third. No antigen has been assigned to these receptors. Sequencing used CD4+ T cells from PBMCs cultured with a peptide pool, obtained before COVID-19 vaccination. Receptors originate from a human donor who had a prior SARS-CoV-2 infection. The CDR3 runs from the conserved cysteine through the conserved F or W. D genes are given only for firm matches. Size is omitted from some rows. Given values are once, few, many or a class for expanded clones.

v_call	d_call	j_call	clone_size	cdr3_nt	cdr3_aa
TRBV4-2	.	TRBJ1-1	.	TGTGCCAGCAGCCAAGATCTACATTTGAACACTGAAGCTTTCTTT	CASSQDLHLNTEAFF
TRBV12-3/TRBV12-4	.	TRBJ1-5	.	TGTGCCAGCAGCGGGGCGAGGGGTCAGCCCCAGCATTTT	CASSGARGQPQHF
TRBV9	TRBD2	TRBJ2-3	.	TGTGCCAGCAGCGTAGACCCTAGCGGAGCAGATACGCAGTATTTT	CASSVDPSGADTQYF
TRBV18	.	TRBJ2-1	few	TGTGCCAGCTCACCTTGGCAGGGTGAGCAGTTCTTC	CASSPWQGEQFF
TRBV5-6	.	TRBJ1-4	few	TGTGCCAGCAGCTCCGTGAGTAATGAAAAACTGTTTTTT	CASSSVSNEKLFF
TRBV7-5	.	TRBJ2-7	.	TGTGCCAGAAGCTTAGCGCTTGAGAGGGAAAGCTCCTACGAGCAGTACTTC	CARSLALERESSYEQYF
TRBV15	.	TRBJ1-4	.	TGTGCCACCAGCAAACGACGGGTAACTAATGAAAAACTGTTTTTT	CATSKRRVTNEKLFF
TRBV7-2	TRBD2	TRBJ2-1	few	TGTGCCAGCAAACTGCGGGAGGGCCCGTCGATACGCAATGAGCAGTTCTTC	CASKLREGPSIRNEQFF
TRBV28	TRBD2	TRBJ2-7	.	TGTGCCACCTACGTCGGCGGGAGCTCAAGGGAGCAGTACTTC	CATYVGGSSREQYF
TRBV4-1	TRBD2	TRBJ2-1	.	TGCGCCAGCAGCCGCACAGGACTAGCGGGGACTAAACAGTTCTTC	CASSRTGLAGTKQFF
TRBV7-2	.	TRBJ2-1	.	TGTGCCAGCAGCGGAGGGGACCCCCGGGGCAATGAGCAGTTCTTC	CASSGGDPRGNEQFF
TRBV10-3	TRBD1	TRBJ1-1	.	TGTGCCATCAGTGCCGACAGGGGTGTCGGCACTGAAGCTTTCTTT	CAISADRGVGTEAFF
TRBV5-1	TRBD1	TRBJ2-7	.	TGCGCCAGCAGCCCGGGGACAGGGGGCGGCAGCGGGACCTACGAGCAGTACTTC	CASSPGTGGGSGTYEQYF
TRBV7-2	.	TRBJ2-7	.	TGTGCCAGCAGCTTAGTTAGTCTGAACTACGAGCAGTACTTC	CASSLVSLNYEQYF
TRBV18	.	TRBJ2-1	.	TGTGCCAGCTCACCACGAGGTCCTCCCTCCAATGAGCAGTTCTTC	CASSPRGPPSNEQFF
TRBV19	TRBD2	TRBJ2-3	.	TGTGCCAGTAGTATCTGGAGACTAGCCGGAGGTAGCACAGATACGCAGTATTTT	CASSIWRLAGGSTDTQYF
TRBV2	TRBD1	TRBJ1-1	.	TGTGCCAGCAGCCAAGACAGGGGAGGCACTGAAGCTTTCTTT	CASSQDRGGTEAFF
TRBV2	.	TRBJ1-4	.	TGTGCCAGCACCGGACAGACAACTAATGAAAAACTGTTTTTT	CASTGQTTNEKLFF
TRBV4-1	TRBD2	TRBJ2-3	.	TGCGCCAGCAGCCAAAGACTAGCGGGGGTGGATACGCAGTATTTT	CASSQRLAGVDTQYF
TRBV5-4	.	TRBJ1-1	.	TGTGCCAGCAGCCCCTCTCGGGGGGCCAGTGAAGCTTTCTTT	CASSPSRGASEAFF
TRBV18	TRBD2	TRBJ2-1	.	TGTGCCAGCTCACCGGGACTAGGAACAACCAATGAGCAGTTCTTC	CASSPGLGTTNEQFF
TRBV7-9	TRBD1	TRBJ1-6	.	TGTGCCAGCAGCCCCGAAGACAGGGACGGTTCACCCCTCCACTTT	CASSPEDRDGSPLHF
TRBV5-1	.	TRBJ2-3	.	TGCGCCAGCAGCTTGCTGTCTCTGATTAGCACAGATACGCAGTATTTT	CASSLLSLISTDTQYF
TRBV11-3	TRBD1	TRBJ2-7	few	TGTGCCAGCAGCATACGGGACAGCGCCTACGAGCAGTACTTC	CASSIRDSAYEQYF
TRBV15	TRBD1	TRBJ1-2	.	TGTGCCACCAGCGGAACCGGGACAGGGACCAGCTTCACCTTC	CATSGTGTGTSFTF
TRBV27	TRBD1	TRBJ2-2	.	TGTGCCAGCAGCAGACAGGGGGGCCACACCGGGGAGCTGTTTTTT	CASSRQGGHTGELFF
TRBV4-1	TRBD1	TRBJ2-1	.	TGCGCCAGCAGCCAAATCCAGCCACACCGGGACAGTCCATACAATGAGCAGTTCTTC	CASSQIQPHRDSPYNEQFF
TRBV24-1	TRBD1	TRBJ2-2	.	TGTGCCACCAGTGGTTTCCCGGGACAGGAGGACACCGGGGAGCTGTTTTTT	CATSGFPGQEDTGELFF